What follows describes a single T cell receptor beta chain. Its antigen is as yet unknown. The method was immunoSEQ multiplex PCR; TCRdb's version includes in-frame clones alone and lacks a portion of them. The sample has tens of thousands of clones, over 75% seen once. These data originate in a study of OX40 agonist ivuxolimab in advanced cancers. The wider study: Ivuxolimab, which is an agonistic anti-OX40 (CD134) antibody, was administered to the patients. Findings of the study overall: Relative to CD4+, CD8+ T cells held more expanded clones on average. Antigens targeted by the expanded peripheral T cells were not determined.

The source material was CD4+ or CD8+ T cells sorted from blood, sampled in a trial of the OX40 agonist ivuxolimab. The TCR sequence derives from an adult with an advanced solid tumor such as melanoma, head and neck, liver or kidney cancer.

In DNA, the CDR3 is TGTGCCAGCAGTGACAGGCCCAAGAACACTGAAGCTTTCTTT. Protein: CASSDRPKNTEAFF. The V and J genes are TRBV6-5 and TRBJ1-1; maybe TRBD1 (6 bases). The CDR3 extends over 14 amino acids. The germline V gene has CDR1 MNHEY and CDR2 SVGAGI. V was pared by 5 bases and J by 1 base, with 11 bases between.